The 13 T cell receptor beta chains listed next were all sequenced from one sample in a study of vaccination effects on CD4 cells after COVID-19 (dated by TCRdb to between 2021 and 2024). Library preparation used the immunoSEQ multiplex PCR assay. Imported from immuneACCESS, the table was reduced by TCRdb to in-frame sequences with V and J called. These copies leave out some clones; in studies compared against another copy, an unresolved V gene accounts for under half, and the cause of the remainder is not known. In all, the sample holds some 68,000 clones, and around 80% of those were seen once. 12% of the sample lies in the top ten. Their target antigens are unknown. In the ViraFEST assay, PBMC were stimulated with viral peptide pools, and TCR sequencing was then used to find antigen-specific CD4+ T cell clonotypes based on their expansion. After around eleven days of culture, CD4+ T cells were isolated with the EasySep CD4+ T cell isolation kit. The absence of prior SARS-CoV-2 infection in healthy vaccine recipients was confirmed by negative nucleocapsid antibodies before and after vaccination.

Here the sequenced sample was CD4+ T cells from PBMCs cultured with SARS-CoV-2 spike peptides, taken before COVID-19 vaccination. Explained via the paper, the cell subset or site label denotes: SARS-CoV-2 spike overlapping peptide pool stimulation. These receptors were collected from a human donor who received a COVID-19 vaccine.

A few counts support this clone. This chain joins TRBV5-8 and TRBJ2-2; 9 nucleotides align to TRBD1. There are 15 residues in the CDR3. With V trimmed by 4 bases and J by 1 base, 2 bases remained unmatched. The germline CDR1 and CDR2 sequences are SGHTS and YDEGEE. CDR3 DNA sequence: TGTGCCAGCAGCCGACAGGGGGGGAACACCGGGGAGCTGTTTTTT. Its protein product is CASSRQGGNTGELFF.

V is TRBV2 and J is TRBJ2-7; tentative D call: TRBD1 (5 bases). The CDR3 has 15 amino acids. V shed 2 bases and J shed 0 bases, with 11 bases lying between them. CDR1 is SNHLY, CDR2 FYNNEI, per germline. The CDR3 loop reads CASSEFEDTSYEQYV. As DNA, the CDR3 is TGTGCCAGCAGTGAATTTGAGGACACCTCCTACGAGCAGTACGTC.

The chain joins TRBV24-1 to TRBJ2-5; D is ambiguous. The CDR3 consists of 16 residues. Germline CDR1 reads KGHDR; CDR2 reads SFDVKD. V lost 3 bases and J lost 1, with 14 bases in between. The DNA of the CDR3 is TGTGCCACCAGTGATGCCCGGAAACCGATCCAAGAGACCCAGTACTTC. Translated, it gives CATSDARKPIQETQYF.

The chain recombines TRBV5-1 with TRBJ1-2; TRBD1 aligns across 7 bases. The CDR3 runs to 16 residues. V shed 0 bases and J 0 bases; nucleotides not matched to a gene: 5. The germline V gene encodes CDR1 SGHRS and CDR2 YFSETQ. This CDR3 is CASSLEGAVTNYGYTF. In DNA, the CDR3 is TGCGCCAGCAGCTTGGAGGGGGCGGTTACTAACTATGGCTACACCTTC.

The CDR3 DNA reads TGTGCCAGCAGCCGGAGACAGGGTATTAAGACTGAAGCTTTCTTT. It translates to CASSRRQGIKTEAFF. The chain is built from TRBV14 and TRBJ1-1; 7 bases line up with TRBD1. This CDR3 comprises 15 residues. In germline, CDR1 is SGHDN, CDR2 FVKESK. V was pared by 4 bases and J by 5 bases, with 10 bases of the junction left unmatched.

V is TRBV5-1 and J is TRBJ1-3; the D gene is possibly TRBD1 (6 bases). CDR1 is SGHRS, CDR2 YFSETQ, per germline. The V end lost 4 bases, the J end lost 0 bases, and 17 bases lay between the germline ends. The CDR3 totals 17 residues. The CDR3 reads CASSLGRDTFSGNTIYF. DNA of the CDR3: TGCGCCAGCAGCCTCGGCCGGGACACGTTCTCTGGAAACACCATATATTTT.

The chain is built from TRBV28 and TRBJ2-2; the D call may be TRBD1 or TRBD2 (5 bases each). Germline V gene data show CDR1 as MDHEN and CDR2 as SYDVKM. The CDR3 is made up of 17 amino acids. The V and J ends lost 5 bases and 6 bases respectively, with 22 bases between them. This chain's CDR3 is CASSTLGAGPPPGELFF. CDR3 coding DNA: TGTGCCAGCAGTACCCTCGGGGCAGGACCCCCCCCCGGGGAGCTGTTTTTT.

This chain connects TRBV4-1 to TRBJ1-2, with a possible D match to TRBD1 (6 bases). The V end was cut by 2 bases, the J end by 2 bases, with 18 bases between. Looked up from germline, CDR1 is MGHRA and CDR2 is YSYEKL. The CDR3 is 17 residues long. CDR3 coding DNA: TGCGCCAGCAGCCAACCAAGACAGGCGACCCAAAACTATGGCTACACCTTC. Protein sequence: CASSQPRQATQNYGYTF.

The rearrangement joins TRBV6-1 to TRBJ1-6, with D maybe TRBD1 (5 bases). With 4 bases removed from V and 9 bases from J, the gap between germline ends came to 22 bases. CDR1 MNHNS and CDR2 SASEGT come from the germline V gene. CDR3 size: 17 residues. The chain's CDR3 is CASSVELAGQGSSPLHF. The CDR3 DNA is TGTGCCAGCAGTGTGGAGTTGGCAGGGCAGGGTAGTTCACCCCTCCACTTT.

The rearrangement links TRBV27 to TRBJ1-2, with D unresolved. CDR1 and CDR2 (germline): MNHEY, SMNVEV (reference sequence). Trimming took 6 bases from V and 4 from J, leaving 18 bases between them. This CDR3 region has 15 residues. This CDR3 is CASSRTTPRGYGYTF. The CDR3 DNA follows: TGTGCCAGCAGCAGAACGACCCCCCGGGGCTATGGCTACACCTTC.

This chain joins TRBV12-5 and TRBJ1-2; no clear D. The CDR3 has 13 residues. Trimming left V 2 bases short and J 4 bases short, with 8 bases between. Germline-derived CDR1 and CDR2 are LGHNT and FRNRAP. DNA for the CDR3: TGTGCTAGTGGTTTGCCCGTCGGCTATGGCTACACCTTC. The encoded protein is CASGLPVGYGYTF.

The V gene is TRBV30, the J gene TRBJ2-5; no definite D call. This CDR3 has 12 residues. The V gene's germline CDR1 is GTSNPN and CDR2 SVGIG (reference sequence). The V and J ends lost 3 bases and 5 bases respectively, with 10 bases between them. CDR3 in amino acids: CAWRVSRETQYF. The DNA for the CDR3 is TGTGCCTGGAGAGTATCTAGGGAGACCCAGTACTTC.

The CDR3 DNA reads TGTGCCATCTCCATGGACAGGGCCATCAATGAGCAGTTCTTC. Encoded protein: CAISMDRAINEQFF. The chain employs TRBV2 and TRBJ2-1; 8 bases line up with TRBD1. V trimming: 10 bases; J trimming: 6 bases; junction bases outside the gene matches: 11. The CDR3 spans 14 residues. Germline CDR1 SNHLY, CDR2 FYNNEI.